Each of the 32 T cell receptor beta chains below was sequenced from the same sample in a study of regulatory T cells in long-lasting Graves disease. Time point denoted: persistent/refractory GD, antithyroid drugs over 5 years with positive TRAb. From PBMCs, RNA was extracted and then used to make the TCR library. Through Arm-PCR of CDR3 regions and iRepertoire HTBI primers, TCR beta libraries were built. TCRdb fed the multiplex PCR reads into MiXCR, producing one record per CDR3 protein. The table has under 350,000 distinct CDR3 sequences, around 21% seen once. Sample: peripheral blood mononuclear cells (PBMCs), taken when the disease was refractory, from a patient treated with antithyroid drugs. The receptors come from a female donor with Graves disease.

This clonotype showed up just a few times. The V call is TRBV20-1, the J call TRBJ2-7; tentatively, D is TRBD2 (6 bases). Trimming took off 3 bases at V and 1 base at J, with 19 bases between the two ends. This CDR3 is 16 amino acids long. CDR1 and CDR2 (germline): DFQATT, SNEGSKA (reference sequence). CDR3 sequence reads: CSASRGGREKSYEQYF. DNA for the CDR3: TGCAGTGCTAGTAGGGGAGGACGGGAGAAGTCCTACGAGCAGTACTTC.

Regarding this clonotype: Possible read error: a much larger clone is one base away. The chain recombines TRBV27 with TRBJ2-7; 7 bases map to TRBD2. There are 13 residues in the CDR3. Per the germline V gene, CDR1 is MNHEY and CDR2 is SMNVEV (reference sequence). The CDR3 sequence is CARSNDWRERKYF. As DNA, the CDR3 is TGTGCCCGCAGTAACGACTGGCGGGAGAGGAAGTACTTC.

This clonotype was counted between two and nine times. A much larger clone sits a single nucleotide away, making a read error possible. This chain joins TRBV12-3 or TRBV12-4 and TRBJ2-7, with 12 bases lining up with TRBD2. There are 15 residues in the CDR3. Losses at the gene ends were 5 bases for V and 9 bases for J; bases not matched to a gene: 11. CDR3 region: CASSTQLAGGTGQYF. CDR3 nucleotide sequence: TGTGCCAGCAGTACCCAACTAGCGGGAGGCACCGGGCAGTACTTC.

The V call is TRBV6-2 or TRBV6-3, the J call TRBJ1-5; 9 nucleotides line up with TRBD1. The CDR3 loop spans 15 amino acids. Germline V gene data show CDR1 as MNHEY and CDR2 as SVGEGT. Germline trimming cut 6 bases from V and 5 bases from J; bases unmatched to any gene: 8. Here the CDR3 reads CASRYGTGLDQPQHF. DNA for the CDR3: TGTGCCAGCAGGTACGGGACAGGGTTAGATCAGCCCCAGCATTTT.

The chain recombines TRBV7-9 with TRBJ2-7, with TRBD2 matching 12 bases. V lost 0 bases, J lost 5 bases, and 2 bases stayed unmatched. CDR1 and CDR2 (germline): SEHNR, FQNEAQ (reference sequence). The CDR3 has 15 amino acids. The chain's CDR3 is CASSLALAGGDEQYF. The CDR3 DNA reads as TGTGCCAGCAGCTTAGCGCTAGCGGGAGGGGACGAGCAGTACTTC.

This clonotype turned up a few times. This chain uses TRBV20-1 with TRBJ2-7; TRBD2 agrees at 11 bases. Losses at the gene ends were 3 bases for V and 5 bases for J; bases not matched to a gene: 9. Germline assignment: CDR1 DFQATT and CDR2 SNEGSKA (reference sequence). The CDR3 contains 15 residues. CDR3 amino acids: CSARLAGGPVDEQYF. For the CDR3, the DNA is TGCAGTGCTAGGCTAGCGGGAGGACCAGTCGACGAGCAGTACTTC.

This clonotype came up many times. This CDR3 is CSASPSPADYEQYF. CDR3 coding DNA: TGCAGTGCTAGTCCTTCCCCGGCGGACTACGAGCAGTACTTC. The V call is TRBV20-1, the J call TRBJ2-7; no clear D. Germline V gives CDR1 DFQATT, CDR2 SNEGSKA (reference sequence). CDR3 length: 14 amino acids. Trimming removed 3 bases at V and 3 bases at J, with 15 bases between.

This clonotype was found many times. This chain links TRBV29-1 with TRBJ1-2, with TRBD1 identical over 9 bases. Germline CDR1 SQVTM, CDR2 ANQGSEA. There are 18 residues in the CDR3. With V trimmed by 5 bases and J by 6 bases, 22 bases remained unmatched. The CDR3 coding sequence is TGCAGCGTTATCCCGTATCTCGATGAAACAGGGGGCGGGGATGGCTACACCTTC. Amino acid sequence: CSVIPYLDETGGGDGYTF.

In this sample, this clonotype turned up a few times. The chain combines TRBV7-2 with TRBJ2-6, with TRBD2 as a possible D gene (5 bases). Germline CDR1 SGHTA, CDR2 FQGNSA. The V gene lost 5 bases and the J gene lost 0 bases, with 11 bases spanning the gap. The length of the CDR3 is 16 residues. CDR3 amino acids: CASSPTRSSGANVLTF. CDR3 nucleotides: TGTGCCAGCAGCCCAACTAGAAGCTCTGGGGCCAACGTCCTGACTTTC.

This clonotype was observed many times. The chain links TRBV2 to TRBJ2-7; 7 nucleotides agree with TRBD2. The CDR3 has 16 residues. CDR1 and CDR2 from the germline V gene are SNHLY and FYNNEI. The J segment lost 2 bases and the V segment lost 6 bases, leaving 13 bases of the junction unmatched. As DNA, the CDR3 is TGTGCCAGCAGACCAGAAACTAGCGCAACTACCTACGAGCAGTACTTC. Amino acid sequence: CASRPETSATTYEQYF.

This clonotype was found many times. V usage is TRBV28 and J usage is TRBJ1-6; possibly TRBD1 for D (6 bases). Trimming took off 2 bases at V and 0 bases at J, with 17 bases between the two ends. The V gene's germline CDR1 is MDHEN and CDR2 SYDVKM. The CDR3 extends over 19 amino acids. The DNA of the CDR3 is TGTGCCAGCAGTTTACCCCCTGGGACACCAAGCTCCTATAATTCACCCCTCCACTTT. Encoded protein: CASSLPPGTPSSYNSPLHF.

The rearrangement links TRBV30 to TRBJ2-5; D call uncertain. Germline V gives CDR1 GTSNPN, CDR2 SVGIG (reference sequence). There are 12 residues in the CDR3. V lost 3 bases, J lost 5 bases, and 10 bases lay in between. The CDR3 sequence is CAWRGLGETQYF. Written as DNA, the CDR3 is TGTGCCTGGAGAGGGTTGGGGGAGACCCAGTACTTC.

This clonotype was seen ten or more times. The chain is built from TRBV2 and TRBJ2-7; weak D call: TRBD2 (6 bases). This CDR3 has 14 residues. From germline, CDR1 is SNHLY and CDR2 FYNNEI. V was shortened by 5 bases and J by 0 bases, with 11 bases between the two germline ends. CDR3 residues: CASSRTTSSYEQYF. Written as DNA, the CDR3 is TGTGCCAGCAGTCGGACTACGAGCTCCTACGAGCAGTACTTC.

In this sample, this clonotype turned up a few times. The chain uses TRBV2 and TRBJ2-1; possible D gene TRBD1, 5 bases. Between the trimmed V and J ends, which lost 1 base and 9 bases, there was a span of 13 bases. The CDR3 totals 14 residues. Germline values: CDR1 SNHLY, CDR2 FYNNEI. CDR3 in amino acids: CASSEGGPLGEQFF. CDR3 DNA: TGTGCCAGCAGTGAAGGGGGCCCTTTGGGTGAGCAGTTCTTC.

The table lists this clonotype with a few counts. This chain uses TRBV10-3 with TRBJ2-7; 13 bases are a match to TRBD2. The CDR3 contains 18 residues. Germline CDR1 and CDR2: ENHRY and SYGVKD. Trimming cost V 3 bases and J 5 bases; bases outside gene matches: 13. DNA of the CDR3: TGTGCCATCAGTGATATCTGGACTAGCGGGAGTAATCCGCACGAGCAGTACTTC. It encodes CAISDIWTSGSNPHEQYF.

Ten or more counts support this clonotype. This chain links TRBV19 with TRBJ1-4; D uncertain. Germline CDR1 is LNHDA and CDR2 is SQIVND (reference sequence). CDR3 length equals 14 residues. Trimming left V 10 bases short and J 5 bases short, with 17 bases between. CDR3 loop: CATRPGPANEKLFF. CDR3 nucleotides: TGTGCCACCCGCCCCGGGCCAGCGAATGAAAAACTGTTTTTT. Based on the CDR3 plus reference TRBV19 and TRBJ1-4, the full variable domain is DGGITQSPKYLFRKEGQNVTLSCEQNLNHDAMYWYRQDPGQGLRLIYYSQIVNDFQKGDIAEGYSVSREKKESFPLTVTSAQKNPTAFYLCATRPGPANEKLFFGSGTQLSVL.

This chain uses TRBV27 with TRBJ2-7; TRBD1 agrees at 10 bases. CDR3 length: 15 residues. Trimming removed 2 bases from V and 3 bases from J; junction bases left unmatched: 4. Per germline, CDR1 MNHEY and CDR2 SMNVEV (reference sequence). The CDR3 coding sequence is TGTGCCAGCAGTTTAACGGGGACAGGGGTCTACGAGCAGTACTTC. This encodes CASSLTGTGVYEQYF.

This chain links TRBV7-2 with TRBJ1-1, with D perhaps TRBD1 (5 bases). CDR3 length: 14 amino acids. V was cut by 3 bases and J by 3 bases, with 11 bases left in between. Germline-derived CDR1 and CDR2 are SGHTA and FQGNSA. The CDR3 DNA is TGTGCCAGCAGCTTTGCAGGGTTGGACACTGAAGCTTTCTTT. Translating it yields CASSFAGLDTEAFF.

This clonotype was recorded at least ten times. The chain has TRBV25-1 and TRBJ2-7, with 10 positions matching TRBD1. CDR1 MGHDK and CDR2 SYGVNS come from the germline V gene. With 3 bases clipped from V and 1 base from J, the junction kept 3 bases outside the gene matches. The CDR3 length is 15 residues. Written as DNA, the CDR3 is TGTGCCAGCAGTGATTGGGACAGGGGTTCCTACGAGCAGTACTTC. Protein sequence: CASSDWDRGSYEQYF.

This clonotype showed up just a few times. This chain links TRBV2 with TRBJ2-7, with TRBD2 matching 9 bases. Per the germline V gene, CDR1 is SNHLY and CDR2 is FYNNEI. This CDR3 region has 14 residues. V shed 4 bases and J 6 bases; nucleotides not matched to a gene: 7. CDR3 coding DNA: TGTGCCAGCAGTGCGTCAGCGGGAGGCGGCGAGCAGTACTTC. Translated: CASSASAGGGEQYF. Drawing the rest from reference TRBV2 and TRBJ2-7, the complete variable domain is EPEVTQTPSHQVTQMGQEVILRCVPISNHLYFYWYRQILGQKVEFLVSFYNNEISEKSEIFDDQFSVERPDGSNFTLKIRSTKLEDSAMYFCASSASAGGGEQYFGPGTRLTVT.

At least ten counts were recorded for this clonotype. The rearrangement links TRBV28 to TRBJ2-7; D might be TRBD1 or TRBD2, each matching 6 bases. V dropped 3 bases and J dropped 2 bases, with 14 bases sitting between them. Germline lookup yields CDR1 MDHEN and CDR2 SYDVKM. The CDR3 totals 15 residues. CDR3 loop: CASSFLGGATYEQYF. As DNA, the CDR3 is TGTGCCAGCAGTTTTCTCGGGGGCGCAACCTACGAGCAGTACTTC.

The chain employs TRBV5-1 and TRBJ1-1; D gene unclear. The CDR3 runs 14 residues. V dropped 0 bases and J dropped 3 bases, with 9 bases sitting between them. Germline lookup yields CDR1 SGHRS and CDR2 YFSETQ. The CDR3 DNA reads as TGCGCCAGCAGCTTGGCAGTGACTCACACTGAAGCTTTCTTT. This translates into CASSLAVTHTEAFF.

The chain carries TRBV3-1 and TRBJ2-3; D uncertain. The germline V and J ends were trimmed by 3 bases and 1 base, with 8 bases remaining between them. This CDR3 comprises 14 residues. Germline V lookup: CDR1 LGHDT, CDR2 YNNKEL (reference sequence). The CDR3 DNA follows: TGTGCCAGCAGCCACGACGGACGCACAGATACGCAGTATTTT. It encodes CASSHDGRTDTQYF.

This clonotype was observed a handful of times. The rearrangement joins TRBV20-1 to TRBJ1-2; D is perhaps TRBD1 (6 bases). This CDR3 region has 14 residues. V was clipped by 2 bases and J by 4 bases, with 14 bases between them. Germline CDR1 DFQATT, CDR2 SNEGSKA (reference sequence). The CDR3 loop is CSARPPTGFYGYTF. The CDR3 DNA follows: TGCAGTGCTAGACCCCCTACAGGGTTCTATGGCTACACCTTC.

This clonotype was recorded at least ten times. The gene calls are TRBV28 and TRBJ1-1, with D possibly being TRBD1 (5 bases). The length of the CDR3 is 16 residues. Germline V gives CDR1 MDHEN, CDR2 SYDVKM. Trimming stripped 4 bases from V and 4 bases from J, with 19 bases between. CDR3 nucleotide sequence: TGTGCCAGCAGTTGGAGGCTGAGGGGTGAGCTCACTGAAGCTTTCTTT. Its translation is CASSWRLRGELTEAFF.

The sample holds many counts of this clonotype. The chain employs TRBV15 and TRBJ2-7; D gene uncertain. CDR3 length equals 16 residues. Per germline, CDR1 LNHNV and CDR2 YYDKDF (reference sequence). V shed 3 bases and J shed 0 bases, with 15 bases lying between them. This chain's CDR3 is CATSSSPPGSSYEQYF. CDR3 coding DNA: TGTGCCACCAGCAGTTCACCTCCCGGGTCCTCCTACGAGCAGTACTTC.

This clonotype has just a few counts. This chain uses TRBV4-1 with TRBJ2-7; the D is unclear. Trimming took off 0 bases at V and 0 bases at J, with 9 bases between the two ends. Germline assignment: CDR1 MGHRA and CDR2 YSYEKL. The CDR3 totals 15 residues. The CDR3 bases are TGCGCCAGCAGCCAAGAAATGACTTACTCCTACGAGCAGTACTTC. It encodes CASSQEMTYSYEQYF.

The chain links TRBV7-2 to TRBJ2-1, with D possibly TRBD2 on 7 matching bases. CDR1 is SGHTA and CDR2 is FQGNSA in the germline V gene. V was shortened by 3 bases and J by 6 bases, with 15 bases between the two germline ends. The CDR3 extends over 15 amino acids. CDR3 nucleotide sequence: TGTGCCAGCAGCTTCGGGGACTACAGGGCCAATGAGCAGTTCTTC. Translation gives CASSFGDYRANEQFF.

The chain combines TRBV7-2 with TRBJ1-2; tentatively, D is TRBD1 (5 bases). Germline CDR1 reads SGHTA; CDR2 reads FQGNSA. The CDR3 extends over 14 amino acids. The V end was cut by 1 base, the J end by 8 bases, with 14 bases between. The CDR3 protein is CASSLVAGPGGYTF. CDR3 in DNA: TGTGCCAGCAGCTTAGTCGCAGGGCCGGGAGGCTACACCTTC.

This clonotype appeared a few times. The rearrangement links TRBV7-6 to TRBJ2-2; TRBD2 matches 8 bases. The CDR3 is made up of 16 amino acids. In germline, CDR1 is SGHVS, CDR2 FNYEAQ. V lost 5 bases, J lost 1 base, and 6 bases stayed unmatched. CDR3 DNA: TGTGCCAGCAGCCAACCCCTAGCGGGGAACACCGGGGAGCTGTTTTTT. It translates to CASSQPLAGNTGELFF.

The CDR3 sequence is CASSLTAGLGQPQHF. DNA for the CDR3: TGTGCCAGCAGCTTGACGGCAGGCCTGGGGCAGCCCCAGCATTTT. The J gene is TRBJ1-5, the V gene TRBV6-1, with D uncertain. V lost 6 bases to trimming and J lost 7 bases, with 19 bases between them. The CDR3 runs 15 residues. Germline V CDR1 and CDR2: MNHNS, SASEGT.

This clonotype was detected ten times or more. This chain joins TRBV11-2 and TRBJ2-7; TRBD1 aligns across 10 bases. Germline trimming cut 4 bases from V and 4 bases from J; bases unmatched to any gene: 4. Germline CDR1 and CDR2: SGHAT and FQNNGV. The CDR3 length is 14 residues. The CDR3, as DNA: TGTGCCAGCAGCTGGACAGGGGGTAAATACGAGCAGTACTTC. It encodes CASSWTGGKYEQYF.